This is a list of T cell receptor beta chains from one sample in a study of blood T cell repertoires in COVID-19. The data were produced by immunoSEQ multiplex PCR, yet TCRdb's version contains in-frame clones alone and is incomplete. The sample lists roughly 260,000 clones, roughly 84% occurring once. Input material: peripheral blood. These receptors were taken from a young woman with acute or convalescent COVID-19. CDR3s include the opening cysteine and the closing phenylalanine or tryptophan. A D gene is named only where the DNA matches it firmly. Not all rows give a size; the values are once, few, many and, for expanded clones, a class.

v_gene,abundance,d_gene,j_gene,CDR3nt,CDR3aa
TRBV7-2,-,TRBD1,TRBJ2-7,TGTGCCAGTAGAACCACCGGGACAGGGACCTACGAGCAGTACTTC,CASRTTGTGTYEQYF
TRBV18,-,-,TRBJ1-4,TGTGCCAGCTCACCACCCGGACAGTACAATGAAAAACTGTTTTTT,CASSPPGQYNEKLFF
TRBV27,-,-,TRBJ1-1,TGTGCCAGCAGTCTATACAGGGTCCCACACACTGAAGCTTTCTTT,CASSLYRVPHTEAFF
TRBV9,-,TRBD1,TRBJ1-1,TGTGCCAGCAGCGGAACAACAGGGGGCACTGAAGCTTTCTTT,CASSGTTGGTEAFF
TRBV6-4,few,TRBD2,TRBJ2-3,TGTGCCAGCAGTGTTAATAGCGGGAACACAGATACGCAGTATTTT,CASSVNSGNTDTQYF
TRBV9,-,-,TRBJ2-1,TGTGCCAGCAGCGGGACTACTAGCTGGGCCCATGAGCAGTTCTTC,CASSGTTSWAHEQFF
TRBV4-2,-,TRBD2,TRBJ2-1,TGTGCCAGCAGCCAAAGGACTAGCGGGAGTCGGGGATCCTACAATGAGCAGTTCTTC,CASSQRTSGSRGSYNEQFF
TRBV13,-,TRBD2,TRBJ2-1,TGTGCCAGCAGCCTCGTCGGACCACTAGCGTATTCCTACAATGAGCAGTTCTTC,CASSLVGPLAYSYNEQFF
TRBV21-1,-,-,TRBJ2-7,TGTGCCAGCAGCAAAGTTCAGCGGACCTTTTCCTACGAGCAGTACTTC,CASSKVQRTFSYEQYF
TRBV18,-,TRBD1,TRBJ1-5,TGTGCCAGCTCACCACCGCAGGGGGGTCGGAGCAATCAGCCCCAGCATTTT,CASSPPQGGRSNQPQHF
TRBV7-3,-,-,TRBJ2-3,TGTGCCAGCAGCCTCCGTCAGGGGGGATCAGATACGCAGTATTTT,CASSLRQGGSDTQYF
TRBV6-5,-,TRBD1,TRBJ2-5,TGTGCCAGCACCGGAAGACAGGGATTACAAGAGACCCAGTACTTC,CASTGRQGLQETQYF
TRBV5-4,few,-,TRBJ1-2,TGTGCCAGCAGCTGGCCACCGGGAGCAAACTATGGCTACACCTTC,CASSWPPGANYGYTF
TRBV27,once,TRBD2,TRBJ2-7,TGTGCCAGCAGTTTTTTGGCGGGAGGGATATCCTACGAGCAGTACTTC,CASSFLAGGISYEQYF
TRBV11-2,once,-,TRBJ2-1,TGTGCCAGCAGCCCGAGTAGCCTATCTAGGCCGGGCAATGAGCAGTTCTTC,CASSPSSLSRPGNEQFF
TRBV7-2,once,TRBD1,TRBJ2-7,TGTGCCAGCAGCCTCGGGACAGGATCAGCGTACGAGCAGTACTTC,CASSLGTGSAYEQYF
TRBV10-3,-,TRBD1,TRBJ1-1,TGTGCCATCAGTGAGTCCGACAGGGTAATGAACACTGAAGCTTTCTTT,CAISESDRVMNTEAFF
TRBV6-1,-,-,TRBJ1-2,TGTGCCAGCAGTGAAACCCATTCGGGTTCAGGGCTTGTTTGGGGCTACACCTTC,CASSETHSGSGLVWGYTF
TRBV12-5,-,-,TRBJ2-7,TGTGCTAGTGGTTTGGTAGGGGCCGACGAGCAGTACTTC,CASGLVGADEQYF
TRBV2,once,TRBD1,TRBJ2-1,TGTGCCAGCAGTTCTCTCCGGGACAGCTCCTACAATGAGCAGTTCTTC,CASSSLRDSSYNEQFF
TRBV18,-,-,TRBJ1-1,TGTGCCAGCTCACCACAAGACAGCTCGAACACTGAAGCTTTCTTT,CASSPQDSSNTEAFF
TRBV5-1,-,TRBD1,TRBJ2-7,TGCGCCAGCAGCTCCCCGGACAGGGGCCTCGACGAGCAGTACTTC,CASSSPDRGLDEQYF
TRBV7-2,-,TRBD1,TRBJ2-7,TGTGCCAGCAGCTCCAGCGGACAGGTAACCGAGCAGTACTTC,CASSSSGQVTEQYF
TRBV9,-,-,TRBJ2-7,TGTGCCAGCAGCGCCGGACTATCCTCCGAGCAGTACTTC,CASSAGLSSEQYF
TRBV10-2,few,TRBD1,TRBJ1-5,TGCGCCAGCGGACAGGTAGTTAATCAGCCCCAGCATTTT,CASGQVVNQPQHF
TRBV19,-,-,TRBJ2-3,TGTGCCAGTAGTATCCAGGTTTCGGATACGCAGTATTTT,CASSIQVSDTQYF
TRBV27,-,-,TRBJ2-7,TGTGCCAGCAGGAAACAGGATCGATGGGAGCAGTACTTC,CASRKQDRWEQYF
TRBV27,-,-,TRBJ2-2,TGTGCCAGCAGTTTATCGGGACAGAACACCGGGGAGCTGTTTTTT,CASSLSGQNTGELFF
TRBV19,once,-,TRBJ1-6,TGTGCCAGTAGTCCGGGGAGCTCCTATAATTCACCCCTCCACTTT,CASSPGSSYNSPLHF
TRBV9,-,-,TRBJ2-2,TGTGCCAGCAGCGTAGCGCCGGGCACCGGGGAGCTGTTTTTT,CASSVAPGTGELFF
TRBV28,-,-,TRBJ1-4,TGTGCCAGCAACACTCAGAGGGCGACTGGTGAAAAACTGTTTTTT,CASNTQRATGEKLFF
TRBV3-1/TRBV3-2,few,-,TRBJ2-5,TGTGCCAGCAGCCCGGGGATCCAAGAGACCCAGTACTTC,CASSPGIQETQYF
TRBV19,-,TRBD1,TRBJ1-1,TGTGCCAGTATATCCGGGACAGGGAGGAACACTGAAGCTTTCTTT,CASISGTGRNTEAFF
TRBV6-5,-,TRBD2,TRBJ2-4,TGTGCCAGCCAGAGCGGGGGTAGCGGCAAAAACATTCAGTACTTC,CASQSGGSGKNIQYF
TRBV29-1,-,-,TRBJ1-5,TGCAGCGTGGCACAGGGAACGAGCAATCAGCCCCAGCATTTT,CSVAQGTSNQPQHF
TRBV5-6,-,TRBD1,TRBJ1-1,TGTGCCAGCACCTTTCGACAGGGGGCTACTGAAGCTTTCTTT,CASTFRQGATEAFF
TRBV20-1,-,TRBD2,TRBJ2-3,TGCAGTGCTAGTTGGCCTCGATGGACTAGCGATTATCCAGATACGCAGTATTTT,CSASWPRWTSDYPDTQYF
TRBV6-1,-,-,TRBJ2-7,TGTGCCAGCAGTGAAGCGGGGCAGGTACCCTACGAGCAGTACTTC,CASSEAGQVPYEQYF
TRBV9,-,TRBD1,TRBJ2-3,TGTGCCAGCAGCCACCACGTGGACAGGGGTCTAGATACGCAGTATTTT,CASSHHVDRGLDTQYF
TRBV30,-,TRBD1,TRBJ1-3,TGTGCCTGGGAGGGACAGGGACTCGGTGTCACCATATATTTT,CAWEGQGLGVTIYF
TRBV6-6,many,TRBD1,TRBJ1-1,TGTGCCAGCGATGACGACAGGGTCAGGACTGAAGCTTTCTTT,CASDDDRVRTEAFF
TRBV6-5,-,-,TRBJ2-7,TGTGCCAGCAGTTCAGGGGCGAGCGAGCAGTACTTC,CASSSGASEQYF
TRBV7-2,-,-,TRBJ2-4,TGTGCCAGCAGCTTAAATTTTCGACCTATGGGGCTGGACATTCAGTACTTC,CASSLNFRPMGLDIQYF
TRBV11-2,few,-,TRBJ2-2,TGTGCCAGCAGCTTAAGCTCCACAGGGATCACCGGGGAGCTGTTTTTT,CASSLSSTGITGELFF
TRBV27,-,-,TRBJ2-1,TGTGCCAGCAGTTTAGGGCAGGGCTACAATGAGCAGTTCTTC,CASSLGQGYNEQFF